Listed below are T cell receptor beta chains from one sample, sequenced in a study of blood T cell repertoires in COVID-19. Repertoires were generated with immunoSEQ multiplex PCR, while TCRdb's copy carries only in-frame clones and drops some. The sample consists of about 53,000 clones, around 86% of them appearing once. Specimen: peripheral blood. These receptors all stem from a woman of 80 years or more with COVID-19, enrolled during active disease. The CDR3 runs from the conserved cysteine through the conserved F or W. D genes are given only for firm matches. The size of a clone is reported for some rows only, either as once, few or many, or as a class for expanded clones.

CDR3aa: CSVIPGQIQETQYF
j_gene: TRBJ2-5
v_gene: TRBV29-1
d_gene: TRBD1
abundance: few

CDR3aa: CASSFPLAGADNEQFF
j_gene: TRBJ2-1
v_gene: TRBV28
d_gene: TRBD2
abundance: once

CDR3aa: CASRSPGLGTGETGELFF
j_gene: TRBJ2-2
v_gene: TRBV5-1
d_gene: TRBD1
abundance: -

CDR3aa: CAWSEGQGAEQYF
j_gene: TRBJ2-7
v_gene: TRBV30
d_gene: TRBD1
abundance: -

CDR3aa: CASSLGRGYEQYF
j_gene: TRBJ2-7
v_gene: TRBV3-1/TRBV3-2
d_gene: -
abundance: many

CDR3aa: CASSMRGGYGYTF
j_gene: TRBJ1-2
v_gene: TRBV27
d_gene: -
abundance: -

CDR3aa: CASMGGLAKNIQYF
j_gene: TRBJ2-4
v_gene: TRBV28
d_gene: -
abundance: -

CDR3aa: CASSQGGLEKLFF
j_gene: TRBJ1-4
v_gene: TRBV3-1/TRBV3-2
d_gene: -
abundance: few

CDR3aa: CASSPLAGGDQPQHF
j_gene: TRBJ1-5
v_gene: TRBV28
d_gene: TRBD1
abundance: -

CDR3aa: CASSHSGAADSPLHF
j_gene: TRBJ1-6
v_gene: TRBV5-1
d_gene: -
abundance: -

CDR3aa: CASSSKLAGAGNEQFF
j_gene: TRBJ2-1
v_gene: TRBV7-7
d_gene: TRBD2
abundance: -

CDR3aa: CASSTGTGTNSPLHF
j_gene: TRBJ1-6
v_gene: TRBV19
d_gene: TRBD1
abundance: few

CDR3aa: CAAGTVRRNIQYF
j_gene: TRBJ2-4
v_gene: TRBV6-5
d_gene: TRBD1
abundance: -

CDR3aa: CASSPPRTSGAWSISGANVLTF
j_gene: TRBJ2-6
v_gene: TRBV18
d_gene: TRBD2
abundance: once

CDR3aa: CASSQAGLLLNTDTQYF
j_gene: TRBJ2-3
v_gene: TRBV4-1
d_gene: -
abundance: -

CDR3aa: CASSLGAGAVLGIQYF
j_gene: TRBJ2-4
v_gene: TRBV5-8
d_gene: -
abundance: -

CDR3aa: CASSVGLAASYNEQFF
j_gene: TRBJ2-1
v_gene: TRBV9
d_gene: TRBD2
abundance: -

CDR3aa: CASSSLIIVNEQFF
j_gene: TRBJ2-1
v_gene: TRBV27
d_gene: -
abundance: -

CDR3aa: CASSPTSGINYNEQFF
j_gene: TRBJ2-1
v_gene: TRBV3-1/TRBV3-2
d_gene: -
abundance: -

CDR3aa: CASSQVGTGINGYTF
j_gene: TRBJ1-2
v_gene: TRBV4-1
d_gene: -
abundance: -

CDR3aa: CASSLALSSYEQYF
j_gene: TRBJ2-7
v_gene: TRBV11-2
d_gene: -
abundance: -

CDR3aa: CATSRDLFGQGMGETQYF
j_gene: TRBJ2-5
v_gene: TRBV15
d_gene: TRBD1
abundance: once

CDR3aa: CASSRPAADTQYF
j_gene: TRBJ2-3
v_gene: TRBV19
d_gene: -
abundance: -

CDR3aa: CAWSVKFSGTGGFRSNQPQHF
j_gene: TRBJ1-5
v_gene: TRBV30
d_gene: TRBD1
abundance: -

CDR3aa: CAISESPMDRAEAFF
j_gene: TRBJ1-1
v_gene: TRBV10-3
d_gene: TRBD1
abundance: once

CDR3aa: CASSDVLAGLKEQYF
j_gene: TRBJ2-7
v_gene: TRBV6-2/TRBV6-3
d_gene: TRBD2
abundance: -

CDR3aa: CALRDSAHYEQYF
j_gene: TRBJ2-7
v_gene: TRBV30
d_gene: -
abundance: -

CDR3aa: CASSAFGQPTDTQYF
j_gene: TRBJ2-3
v_gene: TRBV2
d_gene: -
abundance: once

CDR3aa: CASRGTLGTYGYTF
j_gene: TRBJ1-2
v_gene: TRBV27
d_gene: -
abundance: -